A single sample is the source of the 21 T cell receptor beta chains below, sequenced in a study of T cell repertoires in cytomegalovirus infection. MiXCR was run by TCRdb on the reads, yielding one entry per CDR3 protein. The sample holds 650,000 to 900,000 distinct CDR3 sequences, about 30% seen once. These receptors lack a known antigen. Sample: cultured CD8+ T cells from PBMCs, taken from culture after CMV antigen stimulation. Source of these receptors: a human donor in good health (CMV status not recorded). Some clones in this sample may be carry-over from other donors' samples.

This clonotype occurred a few times. The rearrangement links TRBV7-9 to TRBJ2-1; 7 bases map to TRBD2. The germline gives CDR1 SEHNR, CDR2 FQNEAQ (reference sequence). The CDR3 is made up of 13 amino acids. Trimming at V came to 5 bases and at J to 11 bases, leaving 9 bases not matched to a gene. CDR3 amino acids: CASSPGGAGKQFF. CDR3 bases: TGTGCCAGCAGCCCGGGTGGAGCGGGGAAGCAGTTCTTC.

V gene TRBV6-5 combines with J gene TRBJ2-3, with TRBD2 identical over 7 bases. Trimming took 8 bases from V and 11 from J; bases not matched to a gene: 10. CDR3 size: 12 residues. Germline V gives CDR1 MNHEY, CDR2 SVGAGI. The CDR3 DNA sequence: TGTGCCAGCGGGGAGGGTGTTTTCGGGCAGTATTTT. It yields the protein CASGEGVFGQYF.

This rearrangement joins TRBV5-6 to TRBJ2-7; 10 nucleotides agree with TRBD1. This CDR3 is 15 amino acids long. Unmatched junction bases numbered 8, after V lost 4 bases and J lost 4 bases. Germline CDR1 reads SGHDT; CDR2 reads YYEEEE. The CDR3 reads CASSMTGGGLYEQYV. CDR3 DNA: TGTGCCAGCAGCATGACAGGGGGCGGATTATACGAGCAGTACGTC.

The J gene is TRBJ1-2, the V gene TRBV28; 7 bases match TRBD1. V lost 7 bases to trimming and J lost 1 base; unmatched junction nucleotides: 3. The CDR3 contains 13 residues. Germline V gives CDR1 MDHEN, CDR2 SYDVKM. CDR3 amino acids: CASTGTDNYGYTF. CDR3 sequence (DNA): TGTGCCAGCACCGGGACAGATAACTATGGCTACACCTTC.

This clonotype was detected only a few times. This chain joins TRBV27 and TRBJ1-2, with a possible D match to TRBD1 (5 bases). The V and J ends lost 0 bases and 0 bases respectively, with 8 bases between them. The germline gives CDR1 MNHEY, CDR2 SMNVEV (reference sequence). This CDR3 contains 15 residues. CDR3 coding DNA: TGTGCCAGCAGTTTATCGAGGGACGCTAACTATGGCTACACCTTC. Translated: CASSLSRDANYGYTF.

This clonotype came up many times. V gene TRBV27 combines with J gene TRBJ1-1; D is unresolved. This CDR3 spans 13 amino acids. Germline CDR1 is MNHEY and CDR2 is SMNVEV (reference sequence). The V end was cut by 3 bases, the J end by 0 bases, with 5 bases between. CDR3 residues: CASSFGMNTEAFF. The DNA of the CDR3 is TGTGCCAGCAGTTTCGGCATGAACACTGAAGCTTTCTTT.

This clonotype appeared once. V and J are TRBV4-3 and TRBJ1-2, with unresolved D. V was clipped by 3 bases and J by 8 bases, with 16 bases between them. CDR1 and CDR2 from the germline V gene are LGHNA and YSLEER. The CDR3 totals 14 residues. CDR3 protein: CASSQLISSGGYTF. Written as DNA, the CDR3 is TGCGCCAGCAGCCAGTTAATATCCTCGGGAGGCTACACCTTC.

The J gene is TRBJ2-3, the V gene TRBV9; weak D call: TRBD2 (6 bases). V lost 4 bases and J lost 0, with 15 bases in between. The germline V gene encodes CDR1 SGDLS and CDR2 YYNGEE. The CDR3 extends over 16 amino acids. The CDR3 is CASSRPGRGSTDTQYF. CDR3 sequence (DNA): TGTGCCAGCAGCCGCCCGGGGCGGGGAAGCACAGATACGCAGTATTTT.

This clonotype turned up a few times. The V and J genes are TRBV7-3 and TRBJ2-5, with 8 positions matching TRBD1. CDR1 and CDR2 from the germline V gene are SGHTA and FQGTGA. Losses at the gene ends were 6 bases for V and 0 bases for J; bases not matched to a gene: 21. The CDR3 covers 20 residues. CDR3 nucleotide sequence: TGTGCCAGCAGGGGTGTCACCGGACAGGGAGACCGGGGGTACCAAGAGACCCAGTACTTC. It specifies CASRGVTGQGDRGYQETQYF.

V and J are TRBV19 and TRBJ1-5; TRBD1 aligns across 8 bases. CDR1 LNHDA and CDR2 SQIVND come from the germline V gene (reference sequence). CDR3 length equals 15 residues. Trimming at V came to 6 bases and at J to 5 bases, leaving 9 bases not matched to a gene. CDR3 sequence (DNA): TGTGCCAGTAGAGAAAAGTCCAGGGGGCATCAGCCCCAGCATTTT. This encodes CASREKSRGHQPQHF.

The chain couples TRBV6-4 to TRBJ2-2; the D is unclear. The length of the CDR3 is 16 residues. Trimming took off 3 bases at V and 0 bases at J, with 11 bases between the two ends. CDR1 and CDR2 (germline): MRHNA, SNTAGT. CDR3 region: CASSEGKGSNTGELFF. CDR3 in DNA: TGTGCCAGCAGTGAAGGCAAGGGATCGAACACCGGGGAGCTGTTTTTT.

This clonotype showed up just a few times. The V gene is TRBV4-1, the J gene TRBJ2-5, with 9 bases lining up with TRBD2. Germline trimming cut 0 bases from V and 6 bases from J; bases unmatched to any gene: 8. The CDR3 consists of 16 residues. The V gene's germline CDR1 is MGHRA and CDR2 YSYEKL. CDR3 nucleotide sequence: TGCGCCAGCAGCCAAGAAGTAAGCGGGGGGTTAAAGACCCAGTACTTC. Translated: CASSQEVSGGLKTQYF.

With respect to this clonotype: A much larger clone lies a single base off, so this may be a read error. The chain combines TRBV7-2 with TRBJ2-5, with 11 bases lining up with TRBD2. Trimming removed 8 bases from V and 5 bases from J; junction bases left unmatched: 10. This CDR3 is 15 amino acids long. CDR1 is SGHTA, CDR2 FQGNSA, per germline. The CDR3 DNA sequence: TGTGCCAGCGGCCTCGTAGCGGGGGGGCTGGAGACCCAGTACTTC. Residues: CASGLVAGGLETQYF.

The chain combines TRBV29-1 with TRBJ2-3; possible D gene TRBD2, 5 bases. The germline CDR1 and CDR2 sequences are SQVTM and ANQGSEA. The CDR3 contains 13 residues. V shed 6 bases and J shed 2 bases, with 12 bases lying between them. CDR3 sequence reads: CSVESGTTDTQYF. CDR3 in DNA: TGCAGCGTCGAAAGCGGAACCACAGATACGCAGTATTTT.

This chain uses TRBV10-3 with TRBJ2-1; 7 bases align to TRBD1. The CDR3 sequence is 15 residues long. Germline CDR1 reads ENHRY; CDR2 reads SYGVKD. After removal of 7 bases from V and 5 bases from J, the junction contained 11 bases not matched to a gene. The CDR3 nucleotides are TGTGCCATCACTTCGACAGGGCCACACGACAATGAGCAGTTCTTC. Residues: CAITSTGPHDNEQFF.

In this sample, this clonotype turned up a few times. CDR3 DNA sequence: TGTGCCAGCAGTTGGGGGGTACACACTGAAGCTTTCTTT. Protein: CASSWGVHTEAFF. The chain couples TRBV27 to TRBJ1-1, with D possibly matching TRBD1 (5 bases). The CDR3 length is 13 residues. CDR1 MNHEY and CDR2 SMNVEV come from the germline V gene (reference sequence). Trimming took 4 bases from V and 3 from J, leaving 9 bases between them.

This clonotype was counted ten times or more. The V gene is TRBV7-3, the J gene TRBJ1-2; no clear D. The CDR3 runs to 14 residues. Trimming took 5 bases from V and 8 from J, leaving 18 bases between them. The germline CDR1 and CDR2 sequences are SGHTA and FQGTGA. The CDR3 coding sequence is TGTGCCAGCAGCCCTTCCGGAGCTGGCGGCGGCTACACCTTC. Translation: CASSPSGAGGGYTF. Complete variable domain (other parts from reference TRBV7-3 and TRBJ1-2): GAGVSQTPSNKVTEKGKYVELRCDPISGHTALYWYRQSLGQGPEFLIYFQGTGAADDSGLPNDRFFAVRPEGSVSTLKIQRTERGDSAVYLCASSPSGAGGGYTFGSGTRLTVV.

This clonotype was counted only a few times. V and J are TRBV19 and TRBJ2-6; unclear D gene. The CDR3 extends over 15 amino acids. Between the trimmed V and J ends, which lost 10 bases and 0 bases, there was a span of 13 bases. Germline lookup yields CDR1 LNHDA and CDR2 SQIVND (reference sequence). The CDR3 loop is CATSPDGSGANVLTF. The CDR3 bases are TGTGCCACCTCACCGGACGGCTCTGGGGCCAACGTCCTGACTTTC.

J is TRBJ2-2 and V is TRBV7-3, with D possibly being TRBD1 or TRBD2 (5 bases each). Germline CDR1 and CDR2: SGHTA and FQGTGA. The CDR3 length is 14 residues. The germline V and J ends were trimmed by 5 bases and 3 bases, with 10 bases remaining between them. CDR3 nucleotide sequence: TGTGCCAGCAGCCCTTGGGGGTACACCGGGGAGCTGTTTTTT. It translates to CASSPWGYTGELFF.

This clonotype was seen a handful of times. The chain links TRBV2 to TRBJ2-4; D unresolved. This CDR3 is built from 14 residues. Germline CDR1 reads SNHLY; CDR2 reads FYNNEI. Trimming stripped 6 bases from V and 1 base from J, with 10 bases between. The CDR3 region is CASSFVGAKNIQYF. As DNA, the CDR3 is TGTGCCAGCAGCTTTGTAGGGGCCAAAAACATTCAGTACTTC. Based on the CDR3 plus reference TRBV2 and TRBJ2-4, the full variable domain is EPEVTQTPSHQVTQMGQEVILRCVPISNHLYFYWYRQILGQKVEFLVSFYNNEISEKSEIFDDQFSVERPDGSNFTLKIRSTKLEDSAMYFCASSFVGAKNIQYFGAGTRLSVL.

This sequence joins TRBV11-2 and TRBJ2-3, with 12 bases aligning to TRBD2. This CDR3 is 16 amino acids long. Germline V CDR1 and CDR2: SGHAT, FQNNGV. V shed 3 bases, J shed 10 bases, and the junction held 11 bases outside the gene matches. CDR3 amino acids: CASSFGLAGRPVAQYF. CDR3 sequence (DNA): TGTGCCAGCAGCTTCGGACTAGCGGGGCGTCCGGTTGCGCAGTATTTT.